This T cell receptor (beta chain) was recorded in a study of OX40 agonist ivuxolimab in advanced cancers. At the level of the whole study: Ivuxolimab was an agonistic, fully human IgG2 monoclonal antibody directed against OX40 (CD134), a costimulatory receptor. Intravenous ivuxolimab was administered to patients every 2 weeks at six dose levels: 0.01, 0.1, 0.3, 1.5, 3 and 10 mg/kg. Among the approximately 50 dose-escalation patients, some 20 had hepatocellular carcinoma, roughly 15 melanoma, 9 renal cell carcinoma and 9 head and neck cancer. In the dose-escalation cohort, approximately 80% of patients were male, and the mean age was 60 years with a range of roughly 20 to 79. Patients were allowed to have had prior anti-PD-1, anti-PD-L1 or anti-CTLA-4 therapy, and more than 30% of the dose-escalation patients had previously received checkpoint inhibitors. Partial responses were achieved by three dose-escalation patients, of whom one had hepatocellular carcinoma and two had cutaneous melanoma. Peripheral TCRbeta sequencing aimed to test whether ivuxolimab altered TCR sequence diversity and caused clonal T-cell expansion. The paper describes the monotherapy dose-escalation part (N ≈ 50 patients) of the phase I trial of ivuxolimab. Here is what the overall study found, with its caveats: At doses from 0.1 to 3.0 mg/kg, clonal expansion was seen in both CD4+ and CD8+ blood T cells between baseline and week 6. The antigen specificity of the peripheral T cells that underwent clonal expansion was not determined. After ivuxolimab, more expanded clones were found on average in CD8+ T cells than in CD4+ T cells. Low levels of normalized T-cell clonal expansion were also seen in some patients who did not respond. In the 0.1-3.0 mg/kg groups, partial responders had among the lowest normalized peripheral clonal expansion, particularly in CD8+ T cells.

Patients with a history of autoimmune disease or receiving systemic immunosuppression were excluded from the trial. Peripheral blood for TCR sequencing was collected from all dose cohorts at baseline, on cycle 4 day 1, and on cycle 7 day 1. The samples were taken from a phase I, first-in-human, multicenter, open-label dose-escalation trial of ivuxolimab. The trial enrolled adults with locally advanced or metastatic head and neck squamous cell, hepatocellular, melanoma or renal cell carcinoma. Before TCR sequencing, CD4+ T cells and CD8+ T cells were sorted from peripheral blood as separate populations. Genomic DNA was isolated from the sorted cells so that the TCRbeta CDR3 region could be sequenced. The immunoSEQ Assay was used to sequence the TCRbeta CDR3 regions. TCRdb obtained this table from immuneACCESS and retained in-frame rearrangements with V and J assigned. These tables miss some clones; where compared with another copy, unresolved V genes account for less than half of the shortfall, and the remainder is unexplained. This sample gives approximately 90,000 clones in total; around 85% of them show up just once. The top ten hold 3.5% to 4% of the sample.

The cysteine opens and the phenylalanine closes a CDR3 of 16 amino acids. The retained sequence is limited to the CDR3, 48 bases, with the frame set at the first base. The germline V gene encodes CDR1 SGHRS and CDR2 YFSETQ. V and J lose 0 bases and 4 bases, and a span of 14 bases separates them. To note about this clone: What antigen it recognizes has not been identified. The sample holds no much larger clone one base away, and base qualities are not on file.

The chain couples TRBV5-1 to TRBJ1-3; too little of a D gene remains to name it. The origin of this receptor is an adult with an advanced solid tumor such as melanoma, head and neck, liver or kidney cancer. The starting material was CD4+ or CD8+ T cells sorted from blood, obtained in a trial of the OX40 agonist ivuxolimab. The encoded CDR3 is CASSLAGPKRGNTIYF. At the DNA level, the sequence is TGCGCCAGCAGCTTGGCGGGCCCAAAGCGAGGAAACACCATATATTTT.